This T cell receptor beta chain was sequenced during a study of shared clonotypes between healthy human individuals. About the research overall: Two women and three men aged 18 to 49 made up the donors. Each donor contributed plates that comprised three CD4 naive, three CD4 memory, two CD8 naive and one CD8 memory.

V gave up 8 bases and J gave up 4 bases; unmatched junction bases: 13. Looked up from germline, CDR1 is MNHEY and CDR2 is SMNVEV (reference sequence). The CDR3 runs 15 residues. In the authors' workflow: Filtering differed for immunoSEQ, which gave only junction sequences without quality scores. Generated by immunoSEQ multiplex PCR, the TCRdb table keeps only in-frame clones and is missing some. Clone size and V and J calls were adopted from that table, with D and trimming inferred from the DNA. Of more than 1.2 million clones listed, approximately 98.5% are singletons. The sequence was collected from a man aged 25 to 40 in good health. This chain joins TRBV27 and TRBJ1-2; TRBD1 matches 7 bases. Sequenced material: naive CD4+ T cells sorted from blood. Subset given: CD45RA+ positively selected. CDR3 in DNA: TGTGCCAGCCGGCCCCGGGGACAGTCAACCTATGGCTACACCTTC. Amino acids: CASRPRGQSTYGYTF.